This entry is about one TCR beta chain. No antigen is known for it. This CDR3 is also generated by other DNA sequences in the sample. The length of the CDR3 is 16 residues. From germline, CDR1 is SNHLY and CDR2 FYNNEI. J gave up 8 bases and V 4 bases, and 12 bases lay outside the gene matches. Time point here: week 35, safety follow-up. Each dose of the vaccine consisted of 300 ug of mutant IDH1 20-mer peptide, with topical imiquimod. Here immunoSEQ multiplex PCR was the method, and the copy in TCRdb shows in-frame clones only, minus some. The data contain 40,000 to 55,000 clones, 76% of them singletons. This entry belongs to a study of a mutant IDH1 vaccine in newly diagnosed glioma.

The source is a man aged 40-49 years with glioma. The sequenced sample was PBMCs, obtained from a glioma patient whose treatment included an IDH1 peptide vaccine. The V and J genes are TRBV2 and TRBJ2-2; 8 bases fit TRBD1. The CDR3 spells CASSVSRGPRTGELFF. As DNA, the CDR3 is TGTGCCAGCAGTGTGTCCAGGGGGCCCCGCACTGGGGAGCTGTTTTTT. The variable domain in full, with the rest retrieved from reference TRBV2 and TRBJ2-2, is EPEVTQTPSHQVTQMGQEVILRCVPISNHLYFYWYRQILGQKVEFLVSFYNNEISEKSEIFDDQFSVERPDGSNFTLKIRSTKLEDSAMYFCASSVSRGPRTGELFFGEGSRLTVL.